The T cell receptor (beta chain) under discussion was sequenced for a study of blood T cells in healthy people across ages. A J-beta primer mix and a sample-barcoded 5' primer were used in a second PCR of roughly 6 to 11 cycles. Sequencing recovered at least 3 million CDR3-containing paired-end reads from each sample. One entry per CDR3 protein, called by TCRdb with MiXCR from the 5' RACE reads. This table holds around 1,500,000 distinct CDR3 sequences, roughly 40% found once. This CDR3 contains 19 residues. The chain recombines TRBV21-1 with TRBJ2-1; the table's TRBD2 call for D was not verified on the DNA. TRBV21-1 is labeled a pseudogene. The sample taken for sequencing was blood. The origin of this receptor is a woman between 18 and 29 years old in good health. CDR3 residues: CASSTTGTSGGAPYNEQFF. In nucleotides, the CDR3 is TGTGCCAGCAGCACCACTGGGACTAGCGGGGGGGCCCCCTACAATGAGCAGTTCTTC.